The present entry profiles one T cell receptor beta chain with its context. CDR3 length: 13 amino acids. CDR1 MDHEN and CDR2 SYDVKM come from the germline V gene. Trimming took 4 bases from V and 5 from J, leaving 8 bases between them. The sample is drawn from a study of blood T cell repertoires in COVID-19. Study summary: For recovered donors of Cohort 3, there were two negative PCRs, clearance, or symptom resolution. The samples span acute and convalescent COVID-19 from the United States, Italy and Spain.

In the original processing: From reference gene primer amplification, estimates of nucleated cell counts were derived. Some clones are missing from TCRdb's copy, which holds only in-frame ones; the method was immunoSEQ multiplex PCR. V, J and clone size are those of that table, while D and trimming were read from the DNA. The sample carries more than 200,000 clones, over 75% recorded once. Material: PBMCs or T cells enriched from blood (not recorded which). The TCR sequence derives from a man aged 25 to 45 in a cohort exposed to, infected with or recovered from COVID-19 (not recorded which). The chain carries TRBV28 and TRBJ2-2; TRBD1 might be the D (5 bases). DNA for the CDR3: TGTGCCAGCAGTTCAGGGTTTACCGGGGAGCTGTTTTTT. Translating it yields CASSSGFTGELFF.